This TCR beta chain derives from a study of T cell changes during pregnancy in multiple sclerosis. The germline gives CDR1 SNHLY, CDR2 FYNNEI. This CDR3 contains 17 residues. Unmatched junction bases numbered 7, after V lost 5 bases and J lost 0 bases. Data came from immunoSEQ multiplex PCR; TCRdb stores just in-frame clones and leaves some out. There are about 50,000 clones in the sample; more than 90% occur only once, and 0.37% lies in the top ten. The input for sequencing was CD4+ T cells from peripheral blood mononuclear cells, taken before pregnancy. The chain has TRBV2 and TRBJ1-4, with 9 bases identical to TRBD1. The sequence was collected from a female donor with multiple sclerosis, enrolled in a pregnancy study. The CDR3 sequence: CASSRPWTGATNEKLFF. The CDR3 DNA follows: TGTGCCAGCAGTCGCCCCTGGACAGGGGCAACTAATGAAAAACTGTTTTTT.